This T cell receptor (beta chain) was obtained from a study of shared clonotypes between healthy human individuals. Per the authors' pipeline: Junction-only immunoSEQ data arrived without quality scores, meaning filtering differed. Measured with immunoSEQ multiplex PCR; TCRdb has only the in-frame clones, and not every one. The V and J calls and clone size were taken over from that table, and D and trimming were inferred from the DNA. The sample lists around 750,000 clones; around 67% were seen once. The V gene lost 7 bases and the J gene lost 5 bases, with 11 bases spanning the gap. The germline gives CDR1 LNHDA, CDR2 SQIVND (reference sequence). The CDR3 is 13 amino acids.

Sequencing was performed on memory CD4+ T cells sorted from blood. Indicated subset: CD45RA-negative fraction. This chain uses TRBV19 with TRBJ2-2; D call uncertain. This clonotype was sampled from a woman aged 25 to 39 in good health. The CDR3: CASNEWGTGELFF. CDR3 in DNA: TGTGCCAGTAATGAGTGGGGAACCGGGGAGCTGTTTTTT.